This TCR beta chain was sequenced for a study of shared T cell receptors in the human thymus. This clone appeared a few times. TCRdb's table, derived via immunoSEQ multiplex PCR, lists solely in-frame clones and lacks some. There are roughly 500,000 clones in the sample; around three quarters occur only once, and more than 0.01% lies in the top ten. The CDR3 is 15 residues long. Losses at the gene ends were 3 bases for V and 2 bases for J; bases not matched to a gene: 7. From germline, CDR1 is LGHNA and CDR2 YSLEER. These data also formed part of another study, on human thymus T cells. That publication notes: Congenital heart defects were the reason for the corrective surgery that the donors, healthy Finnish infants, were having. Resections removed during corrective heart surgery provided the thymus tissue used. There were highly overlapping thymic repertoires among unrelated individuals, as related research reported.

Sequencing input: thymocytes. The source of this sequence is a boy in the first two years of life with a congenital heart defect. The rearrangement links TRBV4-3 to TRBJ2-7, with 7 bases fitting TRBD1. CDR3 sequence reads: CASSQYRGLTYEQYF. DNA of the CDR3: TGCGCCAGCAGCCAGTACAGGGGCCTCACCTACGAGCAGTACTTC.